This is a list of T cell receptor beta chains from one sample in a study of shared clonotypes between healthy human individuals. Produced via immunoSEQ multiplex PCR; TCRdb's table is partial and in-frame only. The table lists about 2.1 million clones, 90% to 95% of them singletons. The sample consisted of naive CD8+ T cells from PBMCs. These receptors came from a man aged 18-30 years in good health. Some clones in this sample may be carry-over from other donors' samples. Each CDR3 is given with its conserved first and last residue. A D gene is named only where the DNA matches it firmly. For some rows the clone size is stated as once, few or many, or as a class when expanded; others skip it.

CDR3: CASSPLLAGVNEQFF
DNA: TGTGCCAGCAGCCCTTTACTAGCGGGAGTAAATGAGCAGTTCTTC
size: -
J: TRBJ2-1
V: TRBV28
D: TRBD2

CDR3: CASSQGFVSGANVLTF
DNA: TGCGCCAGCAGCCAAGGCTTTGTCTCTGGGGCCAACGTCCTGACTTTC
size: -
J: TRBJ2-6
V: TRBV4-1
D: -

CDR3: CASSVLPDYGYTF
DNA: TGTGCCAGCAGCGTTCTTCCGGACTATGGCTACACCTTC
size: -
J: TRBJ1-2
V: TRBV13
D: -

CDR3: CSVSPRGRVYEQYF
DNA: TGCAGCGTTTCTCCGCGGGGGCGCGTATACGAGCAGTACTTC
size: -
J: TRBJ2-7
V: TRBV29-1
D: -

CDR3: CASSPDGTRINNEQFF
DNA: TGTGCCAGCAGCCCCGACGGGACGCGGATCAACAATGAGCAGTTCTTC
size: once
J: TRBJ2-1
V: TRBV7-2
D: -

CDR3: CASSVTSGSYNEQFF
DNA: TGTGCCAGCAGTGTGACTAGCGGCTCCTACAATGAGCAGTTCTTC
size: -
J: TRBJ2-1
V: TRBV27
D: TRBD2

CDR3: CASSQARRGLAFF
DNA: TGTGCCAGCAGCCAAGCCAGAAGAGGGCTAGCTTTCTTT
size: -
J: TRBJ1-1
V: TRBV27
D: -

CDR3: CASGQGALTEAFF
DNA: TGTGCCAGCGGACAGGGGGCGCTTACTGAAGCTTTCTTT
size: once
J: TRBJ1-1
V: TRBV6-5
D: TRBD1

CDR3: CASSDPSEREMPYEQYF
DNA: TGTGCCAGCAGTGACCCATCCGAGCGGGAAATGCCCTACGAGCAGTACTTC
size: -
J: TRBJ2-7
V: TRBV28
D: TRBD2

CDR3: CASSLTPTSDEQYF
DNA: TGTGCCAGCAGTTTAACACCGACTAGCGACGAGCAGTACTTC
size: -
J: TRBJ2-7
V: TRBV27
D: TRBD2

CDR3: CASSPAYRDEKLFF
DNA: TGTGCCAGCAGTCCCGCCTACAGGGATGAAAAACTGTTTTTT
size: -
J: TRBJ1-4
V: TRBV27
D: -

CDR3: CASNEALAGVTDTQYF
DNA: TGTGCCAGCAACGAGGCCCTAGCGGGAGTTACAGATACGCAGTATTTT
size: -
J: TRBJ2-3
V: TRBV7-9
D: TRBD2

CDR3: CASSEFRTATGANVLTF
DNA: TGTGCCAGCAGTGAATTCCGGACAGCCACTGGGGCCAACGTCCTGACTTTC
size: -
J: TRBJ2-6
V: TRBV6-1
D: -

CDR3: CASSPRSGDMNTEAFF
DNA: TGTGCCAGCAGCCCCCGATCAGGAGACATGAACACTGAAGCTTTCTTT
size: -
J: TRBJ1-1
V: TRBV9
D: -

CDR3: CASSLQGQFSGANVLTF
DNA: TGTGCCAGCAGTTTACAGGGACAGTTCTCTGGGGCCAACGTCCTGACTTTC
size: -
J: TRBJ2-6
V: TRBV27
D: TRBD1

CDR3: CASSSTSGRGPVYNEQFF
DNA: TGTGCCAGCAGCTCGACTAGCGGGAGGGGTCCGGTATACAATGAGCAGTTCTTC
size: -
J: TRBJ2-1
V: TRBV7-9
D: TRBD2

CDR3: CASSSLAGGTYEQYF
DNA: TGTGCCAGCAGCTCCCTAGCGGGAGGTACCTACGAGCAGTACTTC
size: -
J: TRBJ2-7
V: TRBV11-2
D: TRBD2

CDR3: CAWSDAAGGYNEQFF
DNA: TGTGCCTGGAGTGATGCAGCGGGAGGATACAATGAGCAGTTCTTC
size: -
J: TRBJ2-1
V: TRBV30
D: TRBD2

CDR3: CASSSPRTGGAGANVLTF
DNA: TGCGCCAGCAGCTCACCGAGGACAGGGGGCGCTGGGGCCAACGTCCTGACTTTC
size: -
J: TRBJ2-6
V: TRBV5-1
D: TRBD1

CDR3: CATSRSDNEQFF
DNA: TGTGCCACCAGCAGGTCGGACAATGAGCAGTTCTTC
size: -
J: TRBJ2-1
V: TRBV15
D: -

CDR3: CASSYRVSSYNEQFF
DNA: TGTGCCAGCAGCTACAGGGTTAGCTCCTACAATGAGCAGTTCTTC
size: -
J: TRBJ2-1
V: TRBV7-6
D: -

CDR3: CASSPGTSGTLGWYEQYF
DNA: TGTGCCAGCAGCCCTGGGACTAGCGGGACCCTCGGTTGGTACGAGCAGTACTTC
size: -
J: TRBJ2-7
V: TRBV7-9
D: TRBD2

CDR3: CTSSPHGDEQYF
DNA: TGCACCAGCAGCCCCCACGGCGACGAGCAGTACTTC
size: once
J: TRBJ2-7
V: TRBV1
D: -

CDR3: CASGLGPEQYF
DNA: TGTGCCAGCGGACTTGGGCCCGAGCAGTACTTC
size: -
J: TRBJ2-7
V: TRBV7-9
D: -

CDR3: CASSPYSGRAGNEQFF
DNA: TGTGCCAGCAGTCCTTATAGCGGGAGGGCCGGGAATGAGCAGTTCTTC
size: -
J: TRBJ2-1
V: TRBV27
D: TRBD2

CDR3: CASSPGTGSYGYTF
DNA: TGTGCCAGCAGCCCAGGGACAGGGAGCTATGGCTACACCTTC
size: -
J: TRBJ1-2
V: TRBV11-2
D: TRBD1

CDR3: CASSLSPGLSYEQYF
DNA: TGCGCCAGCAGCCTCAGCCCGGGACTGAGCTACGAGCAGTACTTC
size: -
J: TRBJ2-7
V: TRBV4-1
D: -

CDR3: CASSQEGRDYGYTF
DNA: TGCGCCAGCAGCCAAGAGGGCAGAGACTATGGCTACACCTTC
size: -
J: TRBJ1-2
V: TRBV4-1
D: -

CDR3: CASSLGHNYEQYF
DNA: TGTGCCAGCAGCTTAGGCCACAACTACGAACAGTACTTC
size: -
J: TRBJ2-7
V: TRBV7-9
D: -

CDR3: CATKDVGNQPQHF
DNA: TGTGCCACCAAAGACGTGGGCAATCAGCCCCAGCATTTT
size: -
J: TRBJ1-5
V: TRBV6-1
D: -

CDR3: CASSQGTNQPQHF
DNA: TGCGCCAGCAGCCAAGGTACCAATCAGCCCCAGCATTTT
size: -
J: TRBJ1-5
V: TRBV4-1
D: -

CDR3: CSATGDDTQYF
DNA: TGCAGTGCTACAGGGGACGATACGCAGTATTTT
size: -
J: TRBJ2-3
V: TRBV20-1
D: -

CDR3: CASRLQGASEVYSNQPQHF
DNA: TGTGCCAGCAGACTACAGGGGGCCTCTGAAGTTTATAGCAATCAGCCCCAGCATTTT
size: -
J: TRBJ1-5
V: TRBV28
D: TRBD1

CDR3: CASSVARTGNTGELFF
DNA: TGTGCCAGCAGCGTAGCCAGGACTGGGAACACCGGGGAGCTGTTTTTT
size: -
J: TRBJ2-2
V: TRBV9
D: -

CDR3: CASSYSEQLQETQYF
DNA: TGTGCCAGCAGTTACTCGGAGCAACTCCAAGAGACCCAGTACTTC
size: -
J: TRBJ2-5
V: TRBV6-5
D: -

CDR3: CASSALGSYEQYF
DNA: TGTGCCAGCAGTGCTCTGGGTTCCTACGAGCAGTACTTC
size: once
J: TRBJ2-7
V: TRBV2
D: -